The clone carrying this TCR beta chain was seen just once. This record comes from a study of Ad26.COV2.S vaccination and SARS-CoV-2 variants. Treatment described: around 19 received Ad26.COV2.S at low or high dose, single or two shots; about 5 received placebo; per-sample allocation not given. Sampling took place 63 days after the first vaccine or placebo injection. The CDR3 has 18 amino acids. CDR1 is SGHNT, CDR2 YYREEE, per germline (reference sequence). Between the trimmed V and J ends, which lost 4 bases and 6 bases, there was a span of 29 bases. Produced via immunoSEQ multiplex PCR; TCRdb's table is partial and in-frame only. The sample has about 350,000 clones, roughly nine tenths seen once.

Sequences were derived from peripheral blood, sampled in a trial of Ad26.COV2.S vaccine versus placebo. This clonotype was sampled from a person aged 18-60 years who received the Ad26.COV2.S COVID-19 vaccine or a placebo. The chain is built from TRBV5-4 and TRBJ2-7; D not resolved. Written as DNA, the CDR3 is TGTGCCAGCAGCAGCGTCAAGGGAACCCCGACACCCTATGCCGAGCAGTACTTC. This gives the protein CASSSVKGTPTPYAEQYF.